This T cell receptor beta chain was sequenced for a study of vaccination effects on CD4 cells after COVID-19. Study findings and constraints: Missing from the study were early post-infection timepoints, and its convalescent patients were few.

Notes on this clone: The antigen remains undetermined.

CD4+ T cells specific for antigen were expanded with viral peptide pools by the ViraFEST assay before sequencing. Following a roughly 11-day culture, CD4+ T cells were purified. This person's SARS-CoV-2 infection, confirmed by PCR, occurred between March and December 2020. A density of about 2 million PBMC per well was used; these cells were cultured with 10 IU/ml IL-2 and about 9.4 ug/ml peptides. The authors exchanged half the medium for IL-2 medium on days 3 and 7. This CDR3 region has 13 residues. Germline V lookup: CDR1 SGHDT, CDR2 YYEEEE. V dropped 5 bases and J dropped 4 bases, with 11 bases sitting between them. Clones were read by immunoSEQ multiplex PCR, and TCRdb kept only the in-frame ones, dropping some. The sample has around 46,000 clones, roughly two thirds seen once; the top ten hold roughly 29%.

The chain combines TRBV5-6 with TRBJ2-3; D call uncertain. The source of this sequence is a human donor who had a prior SARS-CoV-2 infection. Sequences were derived from CD4+ T cells from PBMCs cultured with a peptide pool, sampled before COVID-19 vaccination. CDR3 protein: CASSQTDPDTQYF. As DNA, the CDR3 is TGTGCCAGCAGTCAGACGGACCCAGATACGCAGTATTTT.